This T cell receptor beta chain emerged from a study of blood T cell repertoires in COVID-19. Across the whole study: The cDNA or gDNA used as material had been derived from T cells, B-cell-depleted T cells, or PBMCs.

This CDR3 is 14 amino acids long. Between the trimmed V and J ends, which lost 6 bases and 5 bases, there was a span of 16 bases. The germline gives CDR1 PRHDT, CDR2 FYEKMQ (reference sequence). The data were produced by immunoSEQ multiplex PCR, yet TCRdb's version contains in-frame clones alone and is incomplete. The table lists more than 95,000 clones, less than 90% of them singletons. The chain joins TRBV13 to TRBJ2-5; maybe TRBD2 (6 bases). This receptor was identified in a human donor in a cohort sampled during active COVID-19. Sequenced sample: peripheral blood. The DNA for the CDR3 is TGTGCCAGCAGGGTAGCGGTGGGCGGTGAGACCCAGTACTTC. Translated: CASRVAVGGETQYF.